These T cell receptor beta chains were read from a single sample in a study of cytomegalovirus exposure and HLA in healthy donors. Here immunoSEQ multiplex PCR was the method, and the copy in TCRdb shows in-frame clones only, minus some. This repertoire shows over 150,000 clones, approximately 89% found once; its top ten account for just over 4%. What was sequenced was PBMCs. The receptors here all came from a man aged 18-30 years in good health and CMV-seropositive. Each CDR3 is given with its conserved first and last residue. D genes are given only for firm matches. Clone size is shown for a subset of rows, as once, few, many or a class of expanded clone.

j_call v_call clone_size d_call cdr3_aa cdr3_nt
TRBJ1-2 TRBV19 . . CASTLLGVKGYTF TGTGCCAGTACCCTCCTCGGGGTTAAAGGCTACACCTTC
TRBJ2-3 TRBV29-1 . . CSESGPSTDTQYF TGCAGCGAAAGCGGTCCTAGCACAGATACGCAGTATTTT
TRBJ2-5 TRBV5-6 . TRBD2 CASSSPPEREWETQYF TGTGCCAGCAGCTCCCCCCCCGAGCGGGAATGGGAGACCCAGTACTTC
TRBJ2-1 TRBV18 . . CASSPSEGANEQFF TGTGCCAGCTCACCTAGTGAAGGGGCTAATGAGCAGTTCTTC
TRBJ1-2 TRBV30 few TRBD1 CAWSVGGTAADGYTF TGTGCCTGGAGTGTAGGGGGGACAGCAGCTGATGGCTACACCTTC
TRBJ1-1 TRBV19 . . CASSATVNTEAFF TGTGCCAGTAGTGCGACAGTGAACACTGAAGCTTTCTTT
TRBJ2-1 TRBV29-1 once TRBD2 CSAVFPLWTSGRTITYNEQFF TGCAGCGCCGTTTTCCCCCTGTGGACTAGCGGGAGGACTATAACCTACAATGAGCAGTTCTTC
TRBJ1-5 TRBV10-2 once . CASSDWGTNQPQHF TGCGCCAGCAGTGACTGGGGCACCAATCAGCCCCAGCATTTT
TRBJ2-5 TRBV25-1 . . CASSDPSGLETQYF TGTGCCAGCAGTGACCCCTCAGGGTTAGAGACCCAGTACTTC
TRBJ1-1 TRBV7-9 . . CASSSTGAEAFF TGTGCCAGCAGCTCGACGGGGGCTGAAGCTTTCTTT
TRBJ2-1 TRBV19 few TRBD1 CASSRWTGEHEQFF TGTGCCAGTAGTAGATGGACAGGAGAGCATGAGCAGTTCTTC
TRBJ1-1 TRBV11-3 . . CASSKDRWGQANTEAFF TGTGCCAGCAGTAAAGACAGATGGGGGCAGGCCAACACTGAAGCTTTCTTT
TRBJ2-1 TRBV7-6 . TRBD2 CASSSLAGLANEQFF TGTGCCAGCAGCTCCTTAGCGGGACTTGCCAATGAGCAGTTCTTC
TRBJ2-1 TRBV6-5 . TRBD1 CASSYAGQGLTNEQFF TGTGCCAGCAGTTACGCTGGACAGGGATTGACCAATGAGCAGTTCTTC
TRBJ1-2 TRBV28 . TRBD1 CASSFGTELYGYTF TGTGCCAGCAGTTTTGGGACAGAACTCTATGGCTACACCTTC
TRBJ1-1 TRBV28 . . CASSLNAVGVFFNSNTEAFF TGTGCCAGCAGTTTGAACGCCGTAGGAGTCTTTTTTAATTCGAACACTGAAGCTTTCTTT
TRBJ2-1 TRBV4-1 . TRBD2 CASSQDSGASGRIF TGCGCCAGCAGCCAAGATTCAGGGGCCAGCGGGAGAATCTTC
TRBJ2-7 TRBV19 . TRBD1 CASSVRQGADEQYF TGTGCCAGTAGTGTGAGGCAGGGGGCCGACGAGCAGTACTTC
TRBJ2-7 TRBV5-1 few TRBD2 CASSQTSGSYSEQYF TGCGCCAGCAGCCAAACTAGCGGGAGTTATTCCGAGCAGTACTTC
TRBJ2-2 TRBV2 . . CASRLRVDTGELFF TGTGCCAGCAGACTTCGGGTAGACACCGGGGAGCTGTTTTTT
TRBJ1-1 TRBV19 . . CASSTRRGGRGGTEAFF TGTGCCAGTAGTACCAGACGCGGGGGACGGGGGGGCACTGAAGCTTTCTTT
TRBJ1-5 TRBV5-1 . . CASSEGQYSNQPQHF TGCGCCAGCAGCGAAGGACAATATAGCAATCAGCCCCAGCATTTT
TRBJ2-5 TRBV5-1 . TRBD2 CASSSAIAGAMKETQYF TGCGCCAGCAGCTCCGCTATAGCGGGAGCAATGAAAGAGACCCAGTACTTC
TRBJ2-2 TRBV5-1 . . CASSNSDTGELFF TGCGCCAGCAGCAACAGTGACACCGGGGAGCTGTTTTTT
TRBJ2-7 TRBV27 . . CASSFRGGSSEQYF TGTGCCAGCAGTTTTCGTGGAGGGAGCAGCGAGCAGTACTTC
TRBJ2-2 TRBV28 . TRBD2 CASSPRHQPRLAGEPGELFF TGTGCCAGCAGTCCACGACACCAGCCTCGACTAGCGGGAGAACCCGGGGAGCTGTTTTTT
TRBJ1-5 TRBV4-1 . TRBD1 CASSQAGGRQPQHF TGCGCCAGCAGCCAAGCAGGGGGCCGTCAGCCCCAGCATTTT
TRBJ2-7 TRBV6-1 . TRBD1 CASSERTGVISEQYF TGTGCCAGCAGTGAAAGGACAGGGGTGATCTCCGAGCAGTACTTC